Below are 21 T cell receptor beta chains sequenced from a single sample in a study of vaccination effects on CD4 cells after COVID-19. Only in-frame clones appear in the TCRdb table, and some are missing; sequencing was by immunoSEQ multiplex PCR. The sample yields approximately 61,000 clones, around 73% seen once. Peptide-pool stimulation followed by sequencing identified expanded antigen-specific CD4+ clonotypes in the ViraFEST assay. Isolation of CD4+ T cells took place after 10 days of culture. The cohort was immunized with two doses of either the BNT162b2 or mRNA-1273 vaccine. No antigen has been assigned to these receptors. The sequences come from CD4+ T cells from PBMCs cultured with HCoV-229E spike peptides, collected after COVID-19 vaccination. The receptor set was obtained from a human donor who received a COVID-19 vaccine.

Here the CDR3 DNA reads TGTGCCAGCAGCTTAGCCGCAGGGGTCGGCTATGAGCAGTTCTTC. Amino acids: CASSLAAGVGYEQFF. The J gene is TRBJ2-1, the V gene TRBV7-6, with D possibly matching TRBD1 (6 bases). Trimming took 0 bases from V and 8 from J, leaving 14 bases between them. The CDR3 spans 15 residues. CDR1 SGHVS and CDR2 FNYEAQ come from the germline V gene.

V and J are TRBV6-6 and TRBJ1-2, with a possible D match to TRBD1 (6 bases). Germline CDR1 MNHNY, CDR2 SVGAGI (reference sequence). The length of the CDR3 is 13 residues. The V and J ends lost 2 bases and 10 bases respectively, with 14 bases between them. CDR3 region: CASSYVGGVVYTF. The CDR3 DNA reads TGTGCCAGCAGTTACGTCGGGGGCGTCGTCTACACCTTC.

The rearrangement joins TRBV3-1 (or the pseudogene TRBV3-2) to TRBJ1-3; unclear D gene. Germline V gives CDR1 LGHDT, CDR2 YNNKEL (reference sequence). The CDR3 runs 14 residues. V lost 2 bases and J lost 4, with 9 bases in between. In DNA, the CDR3 is TGTGCCAGCAGCCAAACAGCTCTGGGAAACACCATATATTTT. It is translated as CASSQTALGNTIYF.

This chain joins TRBV9 and TRBJ2-3; TRBD2 agrees at 8 bases. J gave up 5 bases and V 0 bases, and 8 bases lay outside the gene matches. The CDR3 has 16 amino acids. Looked up from germline, CDR1 is SGDLS and CDR2 is YYNGEE. The CDR3 loop is CASSVVAGGPEDTQYF. As DNA, the CDR3 is TGTGCCAGCAGCGTAGTGGCGGGGGGCCCAGAAGATACGCAGTATTTT.

The genes are TRBV10-2 and TRBJ2-1, with D hard to call. Germline CDR1 reads WSHSY; CDR2 reads SAAADI. The V gene lost 6 bases and the J gene lost 3 bases, with 15 bases spanning the gap. The CDR3 spans 15 residues. CDR3 nucleotide sequence: TGCGCCAGCAGCCTTCGGACGGCGTTCTACAATGAGCAGTTCTTC. Translated, it gives CASSLRTAFYNEQFF.

The CDR3 DNA follows: TGTGCCAGCAGAACGGGAGGGGGTCAGCCCCAGCATTTT. It translates to CASRTGGGQPQHF. The chain has TRBV28 and TRBJ1-5; possibly TRBD1 for D (6 bases). The germline gives CDR1 MDHEN, CDR2 SYDVKM. The CDR3 extends over 13 amino acids. Trimming removed 6 bases from V and 6 bases from J, with 12 bases in between.

The V gene is TRBV2, the J gene TRBJ2-7; perhaps D is TRBD1 or TRBD2 (6 bases each). The germline V gene has CDR1 SNHLY and CDR2 FYNNEI. V lost 0 bases, J lost 6 bases, and 9 bases lay in between. There are 13 residues in the CDR3. The CDR3 sequence: CASSEARGGEQYV. The CDR3 coding sequence is TGTGCCAGCAGTGAAGCCAGGGGAGGCGAGCAGTACGTC.

J is TRBJ2-4 and V is TRBV9; D remains unclear. The CDR3 totals 15 residues. Between the trimmed V and J ends, which lost 3 bases and 1 base, there was a span of 11 bases. From germline, CDR1 is SGDLS and CDR2 YYNGEE. CDR3 sequence reads: CASSESPGAKNIQYF. CDR3 DNA sequence: TGTGCCAGCAGCGAATCCCCTGGGGCCAAAAACATTCAGTACTTC.

In this sample, this clone turned up once. This chain links TRBV9 with TRBJ2-5; 7 positions match TRBD2. CDR3 size: 14 residues. From germline, CDR1 is SGDLS and CDR2 YYNGEE. Losses at the gene ends were 4 bases for V and 2 bases for J; bases not matched to a gene: 5. Here the CDR3 DNA reads TGTGCCAGCAGCCTCTACGGGGGGCAAGAGACCCAGTACTTC. This sequence encodes CASSLYGGQETQYF.

V usage is TRBV6-5 and J usage is TRBJ2-1; 8 nucleotides match TRBD2. Germline V gene data show CDR1 as MNHEY and CDR2 as SVGAGI. CDR3 size: 15 residues. The trim removed 2 bases at V and 6 bases at J, leaving 6 bases unmatched. Here the CDR3 DNA reads TGTGCCAGCAGTTACGAAAAGACTAGCGCCAATGAGCAGTTCTTC. It encodes CASSYEKTSANEQFF.

The chain has TRBV6-5 and TRBJ2-1; maybe TRBD2 (5 bases). Germline-derived CDR1 and CDR2 are MNHEY and SVGAGI. Between the trimmed V and J ends, which lost 5 bases and 9 bases, there was a span of 11 bases. CDR3 length: 12 residues. CDR3 in amino acids: CASSLAGFEQFF. The CDR3 region has the DNA TGTGCCAGCAGTCTAGCAGGTTTTGAGCAGTTCTTC.

Only a few counts were recorded for this clone. V gene TRBV5-1 combines with J gene TRBJ2-1; TRBD2 matches 8 bases. This CDR3 has 18 residues. The V gene's germline CDR1 is SGHRS and CDR2 YFSETQ. V was pared by 2 bases and J by 0 bases, with 10 bases of the junction left unmatched. CDR3 DNA: TGCGCCAGCAGCTTCATCAGGGCGGCGGGGGGCTCCTACAATGAGCAGTTCTTC. Its translation is CASSFIRAAGGSYNEQFF.

The chain combines TRBV6-5 with TRBJ1-5, with 7 bases fitting TRBD1. This CDR3 has 13 amino acids. With V trimmed by 6 bases and J by 5 bases, 4 bases remained unmatched. Germline V gene data show CDR1 as MNHEY and CDR2 as SVGAGI. This chain's CDR3 is CASRGQSHQPQHF. The DNA of the CDR3 is TGTGCCAGCAGGGGACAGTCTCATCAGCCCCAGCATTTT.

The chain combines TRBV5-1 with TRBJ2-6; TRBD1 agrees at 8 bases. The V and J ends lost 4 bases and 4 bases, in that order; junction bases with no gene match: 7. Germline V gene sequence: CDR1 SGHRS, CDR2 YFSETQ. The CDR3 spans 16 residues. The CDR3 reads CASSLQGVDGANVLTF. CDR3 bases: TGCGCCAGCAGCCTACAGGGGGTTGACGGGGCCAACGTCCTGACTTTC.

There are a few counts of this clone. The chain couples TRBV5-8 to TRBJ1-4, with 7 bases identical to TRBD1. Germline-derived CDR1 and CDR2 are SGHTS and YDEGEE. The CDR3 runs 14 residues. V dropped 3 bases and J dropped 8; count of bases not matched to a gene: 7. Here the CDR3 DNA reads TGTGCCAGCAGCTCAGGGGGGACTGGGGAAAAACTGTTTTTT. Translation: CASSSGGTGEKLFF.

The V call is TRBV5-5, the J call TRBJ1-4; D not resolved. Looked up from germline, CDR1 is SGHKS and CDR2 is YYEKEE (reference sequence). CDR3 length: 14 amino acids. Trimming took off 2 bases at V and 0 bases at J, with 5 bases between the two ends. The DNA for the CDR3 is TGTGCCAGCAGCTTTTCTGCAACTAATGAAAAACTGTTTTTT. Translation: CASSFSATNEKLFF.

The sample holds one count of this clone. The chain employs TRBV10-3 and TRBJ2-7, with 13 bases matching TRBD2. The germline CDR1 and CDR2 sequences are ENHRY and SYGVKD. Trimming cost V 10 bases and J 6 bases; bases outside gene matches: 9. CDR3 length: 14 residues. The CDR3 spells CASATSGGPLEQYV. CDR3 bases: TGTGCCAGCGCGACTAGCGGGGGGCCTCTCGAGCAGTACGTC.

This chain uses TRBV2 with TRBJ1-2, with TRBD1 as a possible D gene (5 bases). Germline assignment: CDR1 SNHLY and CDR2 FYNNEI. The V and J ends lost 6 bases and 2 bases respectively, with 10 bases between them. The CDR3 covers 13 residues. The CDR3 loop reads CASSGGLNYGYTF. The CDR3 nucleotides are TGTGCCAGCAGCGGGGGACTGAACTATGGCTACACCTTC.

The gene calls are TRBV11-2 and TRBJ2-1; TRBD1 is a possible D gene (5 bases). Trimming stripped 3 bases from V and 3 bases from J, with 6 bases between. The CDR3 is 13 residues long. CDR1 is SGHAT, CDR2 FQNNGV, per germline. This CDR3 reads CASSLQGYNEQFF. CDR3 coding DNA: TGTGCCAGCAGCTTGCAGGGCTACAATGAGCAGTTCTTC.

This clone has a handful of counts. This chain uses TRBV6-5 with TRBJ2-1, with TRBD1 identical over 8 bases. CDR3 length equals 14 residues. Germline V lookup: CDR1 MNHEY, CDR2 SVGAGI. J gave up 3 bases and V 4 bases, and 2 bases lay outside the gene matches. CDR3 in amino acids: CASSSTGGYNEQFF. As DNA, the CDR3 is TGTGCCAGCAGTTCCACAGGGGGCTACAATGAGCAGTTCTTC.

CDR3 nucleotides: TGTGCCAGCTCACCAGGTATCAATCAGCCCCAGCATTTT. It yields the protein CASSPGINQPQHF. The J gene is TRBJ1-5, the V gene TRBV18; D is unresolved. V was clipped by 2 bases and J by 3 bases, with 5 bases between them. In germline, CDR1 is KGHSH, CDR2 LQKENI. There are 13 residues in the CDR3.